What follows are 28 T cell receptor beta chains derived from one specimen sequenced in a study of cytomegalovirus exposure and HLA in healthy donors. TCRdb keeps only in-frame clones here, not all; method: immunoSEQ multiplex PCR. Among about 160,000 clones listed, 85% to 90% were seen once. Sequencing was performed on PBMCs. The receptors come from a young woman in good health and CMV-seronegative.

This chain joins TRBV10-3 and TRBJ2-1, with 8 positions matching TRBD2. The germline V gene has CDR1 ENHRY and CDR2 SYGVKD. V lost 7 bases and J lost 7; bases outside the gene matches: 9. The CDR3 sequence is 14 residues long. The CDR3 DNA is TGTGCCATCAAAGACGGGAGGGCTGGGAATGAGCAGTTCTTC. Translation: CAIKDGRAGNEQFF.

This clone showed up just a few times. This chain uses TRBV19 with TRBJ1-1; D not certain. This CDR3 region has 14 residues. In germline, CDR1 is LNHDA, CDR2 SQIVND (reference sequence). Deletions cut 1 base from V and 2 bases from J, with 8 bases between. The CDR3 loop is CASSIGSLNTEAFF. In DNA, the CDR3 is TGTGCCAGTAGTATAGGCAGCCTTAACACTGAAGCTTTCTTT.

V is TRBV6-5 and J is TRBJ2-7; 8 bases map to TRBD1. The CDR3 consists of 16 residues. Germline-derived CDR1 and CDR2 are MNHEY and SVGAGI. V lost 2 bases, J lost 2 bases, and 8 bases stayed unmatched. CDR3 nucleotide sequence: TGTGCCAGCAGTTACGTCGGGACAGGTCTTACCTACGAGCAGTACTTC. Protein: CASSYVGTGLTYEQYF.

The J gene is TRBJ1-4, the V gene TRBV12-5, with 8 bases lining up with TRBD1. The CDR3 is 15 amino acids. Germline CDR1 LGHNT, CDR2 FRNRAP. Germline trimming cut 1 base from V and 7 bases from J; bases unmatched to any gene: 5. As DNA, the CDR3 is TGTGCTAGTGGTTTGGGACAGGGGTTGGGTGAAAAACTGTTTTTT. It yields the protein CASGLGQGLGEKLFF.

This clone has a handful of counts. This chain links TRBV27 with TRBJ1-5; 9 nucleotides line up with TRBD1. There are 14 residues in the CDR3. Germline V gene sequence: CDR1 MNHEY, CDR2 SMNVEV (reference sequence). V lost 6 bases, J lost 6 bases, and 6 bases stayed unmatched. This CDR3 reads CASSPGQGFQPQHF. The CDR3 coding sequence is TGTGCCAGCAGCCCGGGACAGGGATTTCAGCCCCAGCATTTT.

This clone was picked up one time. This sequence joins TRBV6-5 and TRBJ2-1; the D gene is possibly TRBD2 (5 bases). The V end was cut by 7 bases, the J end by 3 bases, with 13 bases between. Germline V gives CDR1 MNHEY, CDR2 SVGAGI. CDR3 size: 14 residues. CDR3 loop: CASKADLRYNEQFF. CDR3 in DNA: TGTGCCAGCAAAGCGGACCTGCGCTACAATGAGCAGTTCTTC.

V gene TRBV19 combines with J gene TRBJ1-1; D perhaps matches TRBD1 (5 bases). The ends were cut back, 7 bases at V and 4 bases at J, with 19 bases in the middle. This CDR3 has 15 residues. Per germline, CDR1 LNHDA and CDR2 SQIVND (reference sequence). In DNA, the CDR3 is TGTGCCAGTATCGCTCGAGGGGTAGGGAGCACTGAAGCTTTCTTT. It yields the protein CASIARGVGSTEAFF.

The chain carries TRBV11-2 and TRBJ2-7; no clear D. Trimming pared 0 bases from V and 7 bases from J, leaving 13 bases between. The germline V gene has CDR1 SGHAT and CDR2 FQNNGV. The CDR3 has 14 residues. The CDR3 loop is CASSLDRRSNEQYF. The CDR3, as DNA: TGTGCCAGCAGCTTAGATCGCCGGAGTAATGAGCAGTACTTC.

The chain joins TRBV5-1 to TRBJ2-2; 8 positions match TRBD1. The length of the CDR3 is 15 residues. Trimming took 2 bases from V and 7 from J; bases not matched to a gene: 7. CDR1 is SGHRS, CDR2 YFSETQ, per germline. In DNA form, the CDR3 reads TGCGCCAGCAGCTTCCTTGCAGGGGGCAGCGGGGAGCTGTTTTTT. This gives the protein CASSFLAGGSGELFF.

V is TRBV2 and J is TRBJ2-5, with D unresolved. The germline V and J ends were trimmed by 3 bases and 7 bases, with 21 bases remaining between them. The germline V gene has CDR1 SNHLY and CDR2 FYNNEI. The CDR3 runs to 16 residues. CDR3 in DNA: TGTGCCAGCAGTGAGTTGGAAGCTTGGGCCGGACGGACCCAGTACTTC. As protein: CASSELEAWAGRTQYF.

This CDR3 is CASSTRQGQSEQYF. CDR3 DNA: TGTGCCAGCAGTACCCGACAGGGGCAAAGCGAGCAGTACTTC. This sequence joins TRBV6-1 and TRBJ2-7, with 8 bases identical to TRBD1. The V gene's germline CDR1 is MNHNS and CDR2 SASEGT. Losses at the gene ends were 5 bases for V and 6 bases for J; bases not matched to a gene: 9. The CDR3 is made up of 14 amino acids.

The rearrangement joins TRBV5-6 to TRBJ2-7; TRBD1 matches 7 bases. Germline assignment: CDR1 SGHDT and CDR2 YYEEEE. Losses at the gene ends were 1 base for V and 2 bases for J; bases not matched to a gene: 6. This CDR3 contains 15 residues. CDR3 loop: CASSLLRDRAYEQYF. The DNA for the CDR3 is TGTGCCAGCAGCTTGCTAAGGGACAGAGCCTACGAGCAGTACTTC. Looking up the rest from reference TRBV5-6 and TRBJ2-7 gives the full variable domain: DAGVTQSPTHLIKTRGQQVTLRCSPKSGHDTVSWYQQALGQGPQFIFQYYEEEERQRGNFPDRFSGHQFPNYSSELNVNALLLGDSALYLCASSLLRDRAYEQYFGPGTRLTVT.

This clone was recorded a few times. The rearrangement links TRBV6-1 to TRBJ1-1, with D possibly matching TRBD1 (6 bases). The germline gives CDR1 MNHNS, CDR2 SASEGT. The CDR3 length is 13 residues. V lost 8 bases and J lost 3, with 13 bases in between. CDR3 sequence reads: CASCHRADTEAFF. Written as DNA, the CDR3 is TGTGCCAGCTGCCACAGGGCGGACACTGAAGCTTTCTTT.

The chain carries TRBV5-6 and TRBJ1-1; 7 bases are shared with TRBD1. Unmatched junction bases numbered 5, after V lost 2 bases and J lost 1 base. Per germline, CDR1 SGHDT and CDR2 YYEEEE. The CDR3 length is 15 residues. The CDR3: CASSFTRGPNTEAFF. The CDR3 nucleotides are TGTGCCAGCAGCTTTACGAGGGGGCCGAACACTGAAGCTTTCTTT.

The chain employs TRBV5-6 and TRBJ1-4; D is ambiguous. The CDR3 runs 13 residues. Germline lookup yields CDR1 SGHDT and CDR2 YYEEEE. V shed 4 bases and J shed 8 bases, with 12 bases lying between them. The CDR3 reads CASSAGLGEKLFF. The CDR3 coding sequence is TGTGCCAGCAGCGCCGGACTCGGCGAAAAACTGTTTTTT.

This clone was seen just once. The chain has TRBV6-1 and TRBJ1-5, with unresolved D. CDR3 size: 15 residues. V lost 2 bases to trimming and J lost 3 bases, with 11 bases between them. CDR1 is MNHNS and CDR2 is SASEGT in the germline V gene. The CDR3 spells CASSEKSVSNQPQHF. CDR3 nucleotides: TGTGCCAGCAGTGAAAAGTCAGTCTCCAATCAGCCCCAGCATTTT.

This clone was found a few times. V and J are TRBV6-5 and TRBJ2-4; D perhaps matches TRBD1 (5 bases). The CDR3 spans 16 residues. The germline V gene encodes CDR1 MNHEY and CDR2 SVGAGI. Between the trimmed V and J ends, which lost 2 bases and 4 bases, there was a span of 15 bases. CDR3 region: CASSYTDRTPKNIQYF. Here the CDR3 DNA reads TGTGCCAGCAGTTACACAGACCGGACACCTAAAAACATTCAGTACTTC.

The J gene is TRBJ2-1, the V gene TRBV15; 11 bases align to TRBD2. This CDR3 contains 16 residues. The V gene end was trimmed by 0 bases and the J gene end by 4 bases; junction bases not matched to a gene: 2. Germline V gene lookup returns CDR1 LNHNV and CDR2 YYDKDF (reference sequence). The chain's CDR3 is CATSREGTSGYNEQFF. CDR3 DNA sequence: TGTGCCACCAGCAGAGAAGGGACTAGCGGATACAATGAGCAGTTCTTC.

This sequence joins TRBV6-1 and TRBJ1-3; D uncertain. This CDR3 spans 16 amino acids. CDR1 is MNHNS and CDR2 is SASEGT in the germline V gene. The V end lost 1 base, the J end lost 2 bases, and 12 bases lay between the germline ends. The CDR3 reads CASSEGQYGTGNTIYF. For the CDR3, the DNA is TGTGCCAGCAGTGAAGGGCAGTACGGCACTGGAAACACCATATATTTT.

This sequence joins TRBV6-5 and TRBJ2-2, with 16 bases fitting TRBD2. After removal of 6 bases from V and 5 bases from J, the junction contained 0 bases not matched to a gene. CDR3 size: 15 residues. Germline V gene data show CDR1 as MNHEY and CDR2 as SVGAGI. The CDR3, as DNA: TGTGCCAGCAGGGGACTAGCGGGGGGGACCGGGGAGCTGTTTTTT. It specifies CASRGLAGGTGELFF.

The rearrangement links TRBV6-4 to TRBJ2-7; D may be TRBD1 (5 bases). Trimming stripped 7 bases from V and 2 bases from J, with 15 bases between. CDR1 and CDR2 (germline): MRHNA, SNTAGT. This CDR3 has 14 residues. The CDR3 sequence: CASKETASAYEQYF. The CDR3 region has the DNA TGTGCCAGCAAAGAGACAGCCTCGGCCTACGAGCAGTACTTC.

The count of this clone is one. The V gene is TRBV18, the J gene TRBJ2-5; D perhaps matches TRBD1 (6 bases). V lost 2 bases and J lost 3, with 7 bases in between. Germline assignment: CDR1 KGHSH and CDR2 LQKENI. CDR3 length: 13 residues. CDR3: CASSPTGKETQYF. Here the CDR3 DNA reads TGTGCCAGCTCACCAACAGGGAAAGAGACCCAGTACTTC.

This clone was seen once. V is TRBV27 and J is TRBJ1-1, with unresolved D. With 2 bases removed from V and 4 bases from J, the gap between germline ends came to 11 bases. Germline V gene sequence: CDR1 MNHEY, CDR2 SMNVEV (reference sequence). The CDR3 consists of 14 residues. CDR3 nucleotides: TGTGCCAGCAGTTTAAACGGGGTGTCCACTGAAGCTTTCTTT. As protein: CASSLNGVSTEAFF.

V and J are TRBV9 and TRBJ2-2; D remains unclear. The CDR3 has 12 amino acids. Trimming left V 4 bases short and J 5 bases short, with 6 bases between. Germline-derived CDR1 and CDR2 are SGDLS and YYNGEE. The chain's CDR3 is CASSLGTGELFF. The CDR3 DNA follows: TGTGCCAGCAGCTTAGGGACCGGGGAGCTGTTTTTT.

The CDR3: CASSLGTARTYEQYF. The CDR3 coding sequence is TGTGCCAGCAGCTTAGGAACCGCTCGAACCTACGAGCAGTACTTC. The chain has TRBV7-9 and TRBJ2-7; D is unresolved. CDR1 SEHNR and CDR2 FQNEAQ come from the germline V gene (reference sequence). Deletions cut 1 base from V and 2 bases from J, with 12 bases between. There are 15 residues in the CDR3.

This chain links TRBV4-1 with TRBJ2-1; 12 nucleotides agree with TRBD2. With V trimmed by 2 bases and J by 0 bases, 5 bases remained unmatched. CDR1 is MGHRA, CDR2 YSYEKL, per germline. The CDR3 length is 18 residues. The CDR3 DNA is TGCGCCAGCAGCCAACGGCTAGCGGGAGGGCCCTCCTACAATGAGCAGTTCTTC. It specifies CASSQRLAGGPSYNEQFF.

CDR3 amino acids: CASSHYRGVADGEQFF. CDR3 DNA sequence: TGTGCCAGCAGTCACTACCGGGGAGTGGCCGACGGTGAGCAGTTCTTC. The rearrangement links TRBV6-5 to TRBJ2-1, with TRBD2 as a possible D gene (5 bases). CDR3 length: 16 residues. V was trimmed by 5 bases and J by 9 bases, leaving 23 bases between them. CDR1 MNHEY and CDR2 SVGAGI come from the germline V gene.

The CDR3 protein is CASSYGLNQPQHF. CDR3 in DNA: TGTGCCAGCAGTTATGGGTTGAATCAGCCCCAGCATTTT. J is TRBJ1-5 and V is TRBV6-5, with no clear D. The V and J ends lost 3 bases and 4 bases respectively, with 7 bases between them. The CDR3 extends over 13 amino acids. Germline V gene sequence: CDR1 MNHEY, CDR2 SVGAGI.